The clone carrying this T cell receptor beta chain occurred a few times. Its antigen is unknown. This entry is derived from a study of tumor-infiltrating lymphocytes in localized non-small cell lung cancer. Across the whole study: Each patient gave resected tumor and non-adjacent uninvolved lung tissue. Findings of the study overall: T-cell fraction did not differ between immunotypes IM1 and IM2.

V was clipped by 3 bases and J by 0 bases, with 11 bases between them. The CDR3 spans 15 residues. The germline CDR1 and CDR2 sequences are SGHRS and YFSETQ. The assay was immunoSEQ multiplex PCR, and TCRdb's table has in-frame clones only and misses some. The table has 9,500 to 15,000 clones, about 85% seen once. V is TRBV5-1 and J is TRBJ2-3, with D perhaps TRBD2 (6 bases). This TCR derives from a human donor with non-small cell lung cancer. The sample consisted of lung tumor tissue. The CDR3 spells CASSSIAASTDTQYF. In DNA form, the CDR3 reads TGCGCCAGCAGCTCTATAGCGGCTAGCACAGATACGCAGTATTTT.